This T cell receptor (beta chain) comes out of a study of shared clonotypes between healthy human individuals. It was on ten immunoSEQ deep assay plates that unsorted PBMC DNA was sequenced. The protocol was immunoSEQ multiplex PCR, while the TCRdb copy is restricted to in-frame clones and leaves out a portion. The table lists roughly 490,000 clones, 79% of them singletons, with approximately 12% in the top ten. Between the trimmed V and J ends, which lost 5 bases and 0 bases, there was a span of 14 bases. From germline, CDR1 is SGHTA and CDR2 FQGTGA. The CDR3 loop spans 17 amino acids. This clone was picked up a small number of times.

The TCR was taken from a woman in her thirties or forties in good health. Some clones in this sample may be carry-over from other donors' samples. Source material: PBMCs. V is TRBV7-3 and J is TRBJ2-6; D unclear. CDR3: CASSPRGGTSGANVLTF. The CDR3 region has the DNA TGTGCCAGCAGCCCCCGCGGTGGTACCTCTGGGGCCAACGTCCTGACTTTC.